The clone carrying this T cell receptor (beta chain) was recorded only once. What it recognizes is unknown. The data derive from a study of a mutant IDH1 vaccine in newly diagnosed glioma. Study-wide background: Vaccine dosing followed radiotherapy by 4-6 weeks, or accompanied temozolomide cycles.

Profiling relied on immunoSEQ multiplex PCR, and the TCRdb table lists in-frame clones only, not all of them. The sample lists 45,000 to 60,000 clones; roughly 90% were seen once. CDR1 is PRHDT and CDR2 is FYEKMQ in the germline V gene (reference sequence). V was shortened by 5 bases and J by 10 bases, with 20 bases between the two germline ends. The CDR3 spans 15 residues. Time point denoted: week 11, during vaccination. Doses consisted of 300 ug of mutant IDH1 20-mer peptide each, paired with topical imiquimod. This receptor was taken from a man aged 45-65 years with glioma. Sequencing used PBMCs, obtained from a glioma patient whose treatment included an IDH1 peptide vaccine. This chain uses TRBV13 with TRBJ1-4; D is perhaps TRBD1 (5 bases). The CDR3 DNA is TGTGCCAGCAGCAACCCTGGAACTCTTGGGGGAAAACTGTTTTTT. Its translation: CASSNPGTLGGKLFF.